The 29 T cell receptor beta chains presented below share a single source sample, sequenced in a study of blood T cell repertoires in COVID-19. Sequencing was performed with immunoSEQ multiplex PCR; in TCRdb, only in-frame clones are kept and a portion is missing. The sample shows roughly 73,000 clones, 89% of them seen only once. Sequencing was performed on peripheral blood. Every receptor here comes from a man older than 75 with acute or convalescent COVID-19.

This clone appeared a single time. The V call is TRBV4-1, the J call TRBJ2-1; 13 bases are a match to TRBD2. The CDR3 is 16 amino acids. Looked up from germline, CDR1 is MGHRA and CDR2 is YSYEKL. V lost 4 bases to trimming and J lost 8 bases; unmatched junction nucleotides: 8. CDR3 in DNA: TGCGCCAGCAGCCCCGAAACTAGCGGGGGGGGCGATGAGCAGTTCTTC. Amino acids: CASSPETSGGGDEQFF.

The chain joins TRBV7-3 to TRBJ2-3; D is possibly TRBD2 (5 bases). The length of the CDR3 is 16 residues. Germline CDR1 reads SGHTA; CDR2 reads FQGTGA. Trimming removed 1 base from V and 2 bases from J, with 13 bases in between. CDR3 nucleotides: TGTGCCAGCAGCTTAAATCGGGGAAGTTACACAGATACGCAGTATTTT. As protein: CASSLNRGSYTDTQYF.

The chain couples TRBV10-3 to TRBJ2-3; 9 nucleotides agree with TRBD1. The germline gives CDR1 ENHRY, CDR2 SYGVKD. This CDR3 is 14 amino acids long. V trimming: 10 bases; J trimming: 5 bases; junction bases outside the gene matches: 10. The CDR3, as DNA: TGTGCCAGCGAGGGACAGGGCGTTGAAGATACGCAGTATTTT. This encodes CASEGQGVEDTQYF.

The chain recombines TRBV5-1 with TRBJ1-4; D not resolved. The germline CDR1 and CDR2 sequences are SGHRS and YFSETQ. The CDR3 length is 14 residues. Deletions cut 4 bases from V and 8 bases from J, with 15 bases between. CDR3 in amino acids: CASSPGGRWEKLFF. The CDR3 DNA sequence: TGCGCCAGCAGCCCCGGAGGGAGATGGGAAAAACTGTTTTTT.

This clone came up a few times. The rearrangement links TRBV29-1 to TRBJ1-2; D not certain. Per germline, CDR1 SQVTM and CDR2 ANQGSEA. The CDR3 consists of 13 residues. The ends were cut back, 4 bases at V and 8 bases at J, with 17 bases in the middle. CDR3 residues: CSVVWPIHGGYTF. The CDR3, as DNA: TGCAGCGTTGTTTGGCCGATACACGGGGGCTACACCTTC.

In its sample, this clone was seen once. The rearrangement uses TRBV27 and TRBJ2-7, with 9 bases aligning to TRBD1. The CDR3 is 13 residues long. Per the germline V gene, CDR1 is MNHEY and CDR2 is SMNVEV (reference sequence). V shed 5 bases and J 4 bases; nucleotides not matched to a gene: 3. The CDR3 spells CASSRQGGYEQYF. The CDR3 region has the DNA TGTGCCAGCAGTAGACAGGGGGGATACGAGCAGTACTTC.

This sequence joins TRBV29-1 and TRBJ2-7, with 9 bases identical to TRBD2. Germline V gene lookup returns CDR1 SQVTM and CDR2 ANQGSEA. The CDR3 covers 12 residues. The V gene end was trimmed by 5 bases and the J gene end by 6 bases; junction bases not matched to a gene: 5. CDR3 protein: CSVISGSPEQYF. Here the CDR3 DNA reads TGCAGCGTTATTAGCGGGAGCCCCGAGCAGTACTTC.

The chain employs TRBV12-5 and TRBJ2-1, with 8 bases aligning to TRBD1. The V gene end was trimmed by 2 bases and the J gene end by 5 bases; junction bases not matched to a gene: 8. Germline CDR1 reads LGHNT; CDR2 reads FRNRAP. This CDR3 has 16 residues. CDR3 sequence (DNA): TGTGCTAGTGGTTTGCCCCGGACAGGGAGGAACAATGAGCAGTTCTTC. Encoded protein: CASGLPRTGRNNEQFF.

The chain has TRBV29-1 and TRBJ2-2; possibly TRBD2 for D (5 bases). This CDR3 contains 13 residues. CDR1 SQVTM and CDR2 ANQGSEA come from the germline V gene. Trimming pared 5 bases from V and 1 base from J, leaving 8 bases between. CDR3 sequence: CSVRRVNTGELFF. DNA of the CDR3: TGCAGCGTTCGGCGGGTGAACACCGGGGAGCTGTTTTTT.

J is TRBJ1-5 and V is TRBV5-1, with D tentatively TRBD1 (5 bases). CDR3 size: 15 residues. The germline gives CDR1 SGHRS, CDR2 YFSETQ. Between the trimmed V and J ends, which lost 0 bases and 5 bases, there was a span of 12 bases. CDR3 region: CASSLVGGSHQPQHF. CDR3 coding DNA: TGCGCCAGCAGCTTGGTGGGGGGGAGCCATCAGCCCCAGCATTTT. Full variable domain (rest looked up from reference TRBV5-1 and TRBJ1-5): KAGVTQTPRYLIKTRGQQVTLSCSPISGHRSVSWYQQTPGQGLQFLFEYFSETQRNKGNFPGRFSGRQFSNSRSEMNVSTLELGDSALYLCASSLVGGSHQPQHFGDGTRLSIL.

This chain joins TRBV5-4 and TRBJ2-2, with TRBD2 matching 11 bases. V gave up 4 bases and J gave up 4 bases; unmatched junction bases: 12. The germline V gene encodes CDR1 SGHNT and CDR2 YYREEE (reference sequence). The CDR3 is 18 residues long. The CDR3 sequence: CASSGSVAGGPSTGELFF. The DNA of the CDR3 is TGTGCCAGCAGCGGGTCGGTAGCGGGGGGGCCAAGCACCGGGGAGCTGTTTTTT.

This clone was seen a single time. The J gene is TRBJ2-2, the V gene TRBV7-3; no definite D call. The V and J ends lost 10 bases and 2 bases respectively, with 11 bases between them. Germline loops: CDR1 SGHTA, CDR2 FQGTGA. The CDR3 is 13 residues long. The DNA of the CDR3 is TGTGCCACCGCGGCCGGTAACACCGGGGAGCTGTTTTTT. Translating gives CATAAGNTGELFF. Full variable domain (outside the CDR3, taken from reference TRBV7-3 and TRBJ2-2): GAGVSQTPSNKVTEKGKYVELRCDPISGHTALYWYRQSLGQGPEFLIYFQGTGAADDSGLPNDRFFAVRPEGSVSTLKIQRTERGDSAVYLCATAAGNTGELFFGEGSRLTVL.

There are a few counts of this clone. This chain uses TRBV10-3 with TRBJ1-1; D unresolved. Germline CDR1 reads ENHRY; CDR2 reads SYGVKD. This CDR3 is built from 13 residues. The V end was cut by 3 bases, the J end by 5 bases, with 10 bases between. The CDR3, as DNA: TGTGCCATCAGTGATAAGGGAGGAACTGAAGCTTTCTTT. Translated, it gives CAISDKGGTEAFF.

The chain links TRBV6-1 to TRBJ1-1, with no clear D. V lost 2 bases to trimming and J lost 7 bases, with 11 bases between them. The CDR3 extends over 13 amino acids. Germline lookup yields CDR1 MNHNS and CDR2 SASEGT. In nucleotides, the CDR3 is TGTGCCAGCAGTGAAAATCTAGTACTTGAAGCTTTCTTT. It translates to CASSENLVLEAFF.

The chain uses TRBV2 and TRBJ1-5; 9 nucleotides line up with TRBD1. The V and J ends lost 5 bases and 1 base, in that order; junction bases with no gene match: 3. The CDR3 consists of 15 residues. From germline, CDR1 is SNHLY and CDR2 FYNNEI. The CDR3 coding sequence is TGTGCCAGCAGTTCCGACAGGGGGAGCAATCAGCCCCAGCATTTT. The encoded protein is CASSSDRGSNQPQHF.

The gene calls are TRBV14 and TRBJ1-6; D may be TRBD1 (5 bases). The CDR3 has 18 amino acids. Germline lookup yields CDR1 SGHDN and CDR2 FVKESK. V dropped 4 bases and J dropped 0 bases, with 16 bases sitting between them. CDR3 loop: CASSPPGSFNSYNSPLHF. The CDR3 bases are TGTGCCAGCAGCCCCCCAGGGTCCTTTAACTCCTATAATTCACCCCTCCACTTT.

V is TRBV28 and J is TRBJ1-2; the D is unclear. From germline, CDR1 is MDHEN and CDR2 SYDVKM. The CDR3 covers 14 residues. Trimming stripped 7 bases from V and 4 bases from J, with 16 bases between. Written as DNA, the CDR3 is TGTGCCAGCAACAGTCAACCGGCCTCCTATGGCTACACCTTC. Translating gives CASNSQPASYGYTF.

The chain is built from TRBV11-3 and TRBJ2-2, with D tentatively TRBD2 (6 bases). Trimming took 3 bases from V and 1 from J, leaving 12 bases between them. The CDR3 runs 16 residues. CDR1 is SGHNT, CDR2 YENEEA, per germline. The CDR3 bases are TGTGCCAGCAGCTTGGGGATAGCGGAGAACACCGGGGAGCTGTTTTTT. This gives the protein CASSLGIAENTGELFF.

The CDR3 reads CASSEYYRVSGNTIYF. The CDR3 nucleotides are TGTGCCAGCAGTGAATACTACAGGGTCTCTGGAAACACCATATATTTT. V and J are TRBV25-1 and TRBJ1-3, with D perhaps matching TRBD1 (6 bases). Germline CDR1 is MGHDK and CDR2 is SYGVNS. CDR3 size: 16 residues. Trimming shortened V by 0 bases and J by 0 bases, and 9 bases separated the two germline ends.

The chain uses TRBV5-1 and TRBJ2-2, with 8 bases identical to TRBD2. CDR1 and CDR2 from the germline V gene are SGHRS and YFSETQ. V lost 5 bases and J lost 3; bases outside the gene matches: 6. This CDR3 spans 15 amino acids. The CDR3 loop is CASSRGGPDTGELFF. DNA of the CDR3: TGCGCCAGCAGTCGGGGGGGCCCGGACACCGGGGAGCTGTTTTTT.

This chain joins TRBV19 and TRBJ2-1, with 10 bases fitting TRBD2. V lost 1 base to trimming and J lost 6 bases; unmatched junction nucleotides: 9. The germline V gene has CDR1 LNHDA and CDR2 SQIVND (reference sequence). This CDR3 spans 17 amino acids. CDR3 region: CASSIVAGGVTGNEQFF. Written as DNA, the CDR3 is TGTGCCAGTAGTATAGTAGCGGGAGGAGTAACGGGCAATGAGCAGTTCTTC.

The chain couples TRBV12-3 or TRBV12-4 to TRBJ1-2; unclear D gene. Deletions cut 3 bases from V and 6 bases from J, with 11 bases between. The CDR3 is made up of 13 amino acids. CDR3 in amino acids: CASSFGQTDGYTF. The CDR3 nucleotides read TGTGCCAGCAGTTTTGGGCAAACTGATGGCTACACCTTC.

This clone was observed once. The chain links TRBV12-3 or TRBV12-4 to TRBJ1-1, with 7 bases fitting TRBD1. Trimming cost V 6 bases and J 4 bases; bases outside gene matches: 5. This CDR3 region has 13 residues. The CDR3 nucleotides are TGTGCCAGCAGACATTCAGGGGGCACTGAAGCTTTCTTT. Protein product: CASRHSGGTEAFF.

The J gene is TRBJ1-1, the V gene TRBV7-9, with TRBD1 as a possible D gene (5 bases). Germline lookup yields CDR1 SEHNR and CDR2 FQNEAQ (reference sequence). This CDR3 has 12 amino acids. The V and J ends lost 4 bases and 9 bases respectively, with 12 bases between them. The DNA of the CDR3 is TGTGCCAGCAGCTCAACGGCAGGGCAAGCTTTCTTT. Amino acid sequence: CASSSTAGQAFF.

This clone was seen a few times. The chain is built from TRBV2 and TRBJ2-6; D is perhaps TRBD2 (5 bases). Trimming cost V 8 bases and J 4 bases, with 15 bases left between them. CDR1 and CDR2 (germline): SNHLY, FYNNEI. This CDR3 spans 15 amino acids. Here the CDR3 DNA reads TGTGCCAGCCGGGAAGAAGCGACCGGGGCCAACGTCCTGACTTTC. Encoded protein: CASREEATGANVLTF.

This sequence joins TRBV7-2 and TRBJ1-6; 7 nucleotides agree with TRBD1. From germline, CDR1 is SGHTA and CDR2 FQGNSA. V trimming: 4 bases; J trimming: 7 bases; junction bases outside the gene matches: 4. The CDR3 spans 14 residues. The CDR3 bases are TGTGCCAGCAGCTCATCGGGACAGAATTCACCCCTCCACTTT. Its translation is CASSSSGQNSPLHF.

The chain joins TRBV5-4 to TRBJ2-3, with D possibly matching TRBD1 (6 bases). Germline CDR1 and CDR2: SGHNT and YYREEE (reference sequence). V lost 2 bases and J lost 4, with 17 bases in between. The CDR3 contains 16 residues. The CDR3 here is CASSFPGTLTADTQYF. In DNA, the CDR3 is TGTGCCAGCAGCTTCCCCGGGACATTGACGGCAGATACGCAGTATTTT.

The rearrangement joins TRBV5-1 to TRBJ1-4; no definite D call. V dropped 5 bases and J dropped 1 base, with 15 bases sitting between them. The CDR3 covers 16 residues. The germline gives CDR1 SGHRS, CDR2 YFSETQ. The CDR3 loop is CASRSGVRGTNEKLFF. The CDR3 region has the DNA TGCGCCAGCAGATCCGGCGTCCGGGGAACTAATGAAAAACTGTTTTTT. The entire variable domain, with the rest obtained from reference TRBV5-1 and TRBJ1-4, is as follows: KAGVTQTPRYLIKTRGQQVTLSCSPISGHRSVSWYQQTPGQGLQFLFEYFSETQRNKGNFPGRFSGRQFSNSRSEMNVSTLELGDSALYLCASRSGVRGTNEKLFFGSGTQLSVL.

The chain joins TRBV6-5 to TRBJ1-2; 8 nucleotides line up with TRBD1. The CDR3 consists of 14 residues. Per the germline V gene, CDR1 is MNHEY and CDR2 is SVGAGI. V trimming: 4 bases; J trimming: 6 bases; junction bases outside the gene matches: 7. DNA of the CDR3: TGTGCCAGCAGTTCCCTGGACAGGGCAAATGGCTACACCTTC. It yields the protein CASSSLDRANGYTF.